The 18 T cell receptor beta chains below all came from one sample that was sequenced in a study of T cell repertoires in cytomegalovirus infection. Their specific antigens are unknown. A single record per CDR3 protein comes from TCRdb applying MiXCR to the reads. Of about 57,000 distinct CDR3 sequences listed, around 20% are singletons. The material sequenced was CD8+ T cells from cultured PBMCs, taken from culture after CMV antigen stimulation. These receptors were taken from a human donor in good health (CMV status not recorded). Some clones in this sample may be carry-over from other donors' samples.

The table lists this clonotype with a few counts. Here the CDR3 DNA reads TGTGCCAGCAGTTACACCGGGACTAGCGTCACAGATACGCAGTATTTT. This translates into CASSYTGTSVTDTQYF. The rearrangement joins TRBV12-3 or TRBV12-4 to TRBJ2-3, with 10 bases fitting TRBD2. After removal of 4 bases from V and 2 bases from J, the junction contained 6 bases not matched to a gene. CDR3 size: 16 residues.

The chain combines TRBV4-1 with TRBJ1-5, with D maybe TRBD1 (6 bases). Trimming removed 0 bases from V and 1 base from J, with 10 bases in between. The CDR3 length is 16 residues. Germline CDR1 reads MGHRA; CDR2 reads YSYEKL. In nucleotides, the CDR3 is TGCGCCAGCAGCCAAGATCCGGGGGCAAGCAATCAGCCCCAGCATTTT. It is translated as CASSQDPGASNQPQHF.

This clonotype was counted between two and nine times. The chain uses TRBV7-3 and TRBJ2-1; 11 bases match TRBD1. In germline, CDR1 is SGHTA, CDR2 FQGTGA. J was trimmed by 7 bases and V by 1 base; bases with no gene match: 6. This CDR3 has 16 amino acids. The CDR3 DNA sequence: TGTGCCAGCAGCTTAATTAGGAGGGACAGGGGGAATGAGCAGTTCTTC. Translating gives CASSLIRRDRGNEQFF.

The chain carries TRBV27 and TRBJ2-7; TRBD1 or TRBD2 may be the D gene (5 bases each). V lost 4 bases to trimming and J lost 2 bases, with 18 bases between them. In germline, CDR1 is MNHEY, CDR2 SMNVEV (reference sequence). This CDR3 is 16 amino acids long. The CDR3: CASSSELGTVTYEQYF. The CDR3 DNA reads TGTGCCAGCAGTTCGGAACTTGGGACGGTGACCTACGAGCAGTACTTC.

This clonotype showed up just a few times. V gene TRBV15 combines with J gene TRBJ2-3, with 7 nucleotides matching TRBD2. V was clipped by 9 bases and J by 1 base; unmatched bases: 10. The V gene's germline CDR1 is LNHNV and CDR2 YYDKDF (reference sequence). The CDR3 sequence is 15 residues long. As DNA, the CDR3 is TGTGCCACATACTTCACTAGCGCCCGCACAGATACGCAGTATTTT. Protein sequence: CATYFTSARTDTQYF.

This clonotype was detected only a few times. The rearrangement uses TRBV19 and TRBJ2-1; 7 bases are a match to TRBD1. After removal of 5 bases from V and 0 bases from J, the junction contained 7 bases not matched to a gene. The germline V gene encodes CDR1 LNHDA and CDR2 SQIVND (reference sequence). The CDR3 loop spans 16 amino acids. CDR3 sequence (DNA): TGTGCCAGTAGTGGACGGGACAGTAACTCCTACAATGAGCAGTTCTTC. It codes for CASSGRDSNSYNEQFF.

This chain connects TRBV4-1 to TRBJ2-1, with 11 bases matching TRBD1. This CDR3 has 17 residues. V trimming: 0 bases; J trimming: 7 bases; junction bases outside the gene matches: 8. Germline V gene data show CDR1 as MGHRA and CDR2 as YSYEKL. CDR3 protein: CASSQDSGQGARNEQFF. CDR3 nucleotide sequence: TGCGCCAGCAGCCAAGATTCAGGACAGGGGGCGCGGAATGAGCAGTTCTTC.

This clonotype has a handful of counts. The chain carries TRBV7-8 and TRBJ1-2; TRBD1 aligns across 7 bases. The CDR3 is 15 residues long. Losses at the gene ends were 5 bases for V and 4 bases for J; bases not matched to a gene: 10. Germline V gives CDR1 SGHVS, CDR2 FQNEAQ. The CDR3 sequence: CASSPQGGFGYGYTF. In DNA, the CDR3 is TGTGCCAGCAGCCCCCAAGGGGGCTTCGGCTATGGCTACACCTTC.

The V gene is TRBV6-2 or TRBV6-3, the J gene TRBJ2-2; D is ambiguous. CDR3 size: 15 residues. V lost 7 bases and J 6 bases, leaving 18 bases between the germline ends. The V gene's germline CDR1 is MNHEY and CDR2 SVGEGT. CDR3 bases: TGTGCCAGCATACTCTCGGCTGGGGTCCCCGGGGAGCTGTTTTTT. Translation gives CASILSAGVPGELFF.

This clonotype was found a few times. This chain joins TRBV7-9 and TRBJ2-1; D assignment may be TRBD1 or TRBD2 (6 bases each). From germline, CDR1 is SEHNR and CDR2 FQNEAQ (reference sequence). V dropped 2 bases and J dropped 6 bases, with 11 bases sitting between them. This CDR3 contains 14 residues. CDR3 bases: TGTGCCAGCAGCTTAAAGGGGGGAATCAATGAGCAGTTCTTC. It encodes CASSLKGGINEQFF.

The J gene is TRBJ2-2, the V gene TRBV19, with D perhaps matching TRBD1 or TRBD2 (6 bases each). Trimming left V 7 bases short and J 4 bases short, with 13 bases between. The CDR3 is 14 amino acids. The germline V gene encodes CDR1 LNHDA and CDR2 SQIVND (reference sequence). CDR3 DNA sequence: TGTGCCAGTACCGGGGGCTGGGGCACCGGGGAGCTGTTTTTT. Translated, it gives CASTGGWGTGELFF.

Of note for this clonotype: A single base separates this from a much larger clone, so it may be a read error. V and J are TRBV6-5 and TRBJ1-1, with D hard to call. The CDR3 runs to 14 residues. Germline V gives CDR1 MNHEY, CDR2 SVGAGI. The CDR3 loop is CARRPYGGRPEAFF. For the CDR3, the DNA is TGTGCCCGCAGGCCGTATGGAGGGCGCCCTGAAGCTTTCTTT.

The chain joins TRBV7-2 to TRBJ1-2; no clear D gene. The CDR3 is 13 residues long. V dropped 0 bases and J dropped 8 bases, with 10 bases sitting between them. CDR1 and CDR2 (germline): SGHTA, FQGNSA. This CDR3 is CASSLAAPQGYTF. As DNA, the CDR3 is TGTGCCAGCAGCTTAGCGGCACCTCAAGGCTACACCTTC.

This chain joins TRBV5-5 and TRBJ1-5; D is possibly TRBD1 (5 bases). V was clipped by 0 bases and J by 2 bases, with 9 bases between them. In germline, CDR1 is SGHKS, CDR2 YYEKEE (reference sequence). This CDR3 comprises 15 residues. The CDR3 spells CASSLVTGGNQPQHF. The CDR3 DNA reads as TGTGCCAGCAGCTTGGTCACAGGCGGCAATCAGCCCCAGCATTTT.

The chain links TRBV11-3 to TRBJ2-1; the D is unclear. Per germline, CDR1 SGHNT and CDR2 YENEEA. The CDR3 covers 15 residues. V was clipped by 0 bases and J by 3 bases, with 9 bases between them. The CDR3, as DNA: TGTGCCAGCAGCTTAGATAACTCAGGCTACAATGAGCAGTTCTTC. Its protein is CASSLDNSGYNEQFF.

This clonotype has a handful of counts. The J gene is TRBJ1-1, the V gene TRBV6-1; tentatively, D is TRBD1 (5 bases). The germline V gene has CDR1 MNHNS and CDR2 SASEGT. This CDR3 has 14 residues. The V end was cut by 3 bases, the J end by 0 bases, with 8 bases between. The CDR3 spells CASSDPGMNTEAFF. The CDR3 coding sequence is TGTGCCAGCAGTGACCCAGGGATGAACACTGAAGCTTTCTTT.

This chain connects TRBV7-3 to TRBJ2-1; D may be TRBD1 (8 bases). Trimming removed 4 bases from V and 7 bases from J, with 17 bases in between. Per germline, CDR1 SGHTA and CDR2 FQGTGA. The CDR3 has 15 residues. As DNA, the CDR3 is TGTGCCAGCAGCTCCCTGGACAGGGAGGGGAATGAGCAGTTCTTC. It encodes CASSSLDREGNEQFF.

The chain recombines TRBV7-2 with TRBJ2-1; D not resolved. The CDR3 length is 12 residues. Trimming removed 5 bases from V and 3 bases from J, with 5 bases in between. Germline V gives CDR1 SGHTA, CDR2 FQGNSA. The CDR3 DNA is TGTGCCAGCAGCCCCGACTACAATGAGCAGTTCTTC. As protein: CASSPDYNEQFF.